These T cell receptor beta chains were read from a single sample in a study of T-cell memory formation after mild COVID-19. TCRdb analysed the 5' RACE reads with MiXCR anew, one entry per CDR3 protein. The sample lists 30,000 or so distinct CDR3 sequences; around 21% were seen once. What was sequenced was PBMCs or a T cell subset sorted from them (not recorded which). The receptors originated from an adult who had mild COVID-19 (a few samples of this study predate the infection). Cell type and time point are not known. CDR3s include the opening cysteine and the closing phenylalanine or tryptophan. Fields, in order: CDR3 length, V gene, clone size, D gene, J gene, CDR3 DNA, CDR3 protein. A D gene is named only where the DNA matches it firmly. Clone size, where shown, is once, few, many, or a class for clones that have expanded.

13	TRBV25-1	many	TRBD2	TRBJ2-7	TGTGCCAGCAGTGAATGGGCTAGCGGAGAGCAGTACTTC	CASSEWASGEQYF
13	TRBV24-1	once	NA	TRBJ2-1	TGTGCCACCAGTGATTTCTCGAAGAATGAGCAGTTCTTC	CATSDFSKNEQFF
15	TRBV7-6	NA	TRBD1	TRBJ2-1	TGTGCCAGCAGCGCGACAGGGGGGTTTGGGAATGAGCAGTTCTTC	CASSATGGFGNEQFF
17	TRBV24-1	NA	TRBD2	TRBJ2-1	TGTGCCACCAGTGACCTACCACTAGCGGGAGTTCCCAATGAGCAGTTCTTC	CATSDLPLAGVPNEQFF
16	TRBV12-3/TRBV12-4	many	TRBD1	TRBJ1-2	TGTGCCAGCAGTTTACATGGAGGGGGCGCTAACTATGGCTACACCTTC	CASSLHGGGANYGYTF
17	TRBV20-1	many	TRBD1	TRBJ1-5	TGCAGTGCCTTTAGTATGGGACAGGGGCTCCTTAATCAGCCCCAGCATTTT	CSAFSMGQGLLNQPQHF
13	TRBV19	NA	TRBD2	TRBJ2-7	TGTGCCAGTAGTGCGGGGGGCCCCGGCGAGCAGTACTTC	CASSAGGPGEQYF
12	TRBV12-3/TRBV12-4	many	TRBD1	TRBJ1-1	TGTGCCAGCAGTCCCGGGACAGAAGAAGCTTTCTTT	CASSPGTEEAFF
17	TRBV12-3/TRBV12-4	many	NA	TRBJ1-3	TGTGCCAGCAGCCCCCTCGGGGGGGCTAGGTCTGGAAACACCATATATTTT	CASSPLGGARSGNTIYF
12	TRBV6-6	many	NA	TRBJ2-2	TGTGCCAGCAGAGATAGCACCGGGGAGCTGTTTTTT	CASRDSTGELFF
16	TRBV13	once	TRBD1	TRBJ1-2	TGTGCCAGCAGCTTAGGCCGCCGGGACAGCCGGAACGGCTACACCTTC	CASSLGRRDSRNGYTF
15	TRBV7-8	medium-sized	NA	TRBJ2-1	TGTGCCAGCAGACAAGGACGGACTAATTACAATGAGCAGTTCTTC	CASRQGRTNYNEQFF
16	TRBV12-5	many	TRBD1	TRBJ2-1	TGTGCTAGTGGTTTGCGAGGGGACAGCTCCTACAATGAGCAGTTCTTC	CASGLRGDSSYNEQFF
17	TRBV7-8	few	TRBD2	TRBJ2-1	TGTGCCAGCAGCTTAGTCCTTACTAGCGGCTTCTACAATGAGCAGTTCTTC	CASSLVLTSGFYNEQFF
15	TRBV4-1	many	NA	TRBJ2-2	TGCGCCAGCAGCCAGCTCATACTTAACACCGGGGAGCTGTTTTTT	CASSQLILNTGELFF
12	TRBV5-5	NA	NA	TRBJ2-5	TGTGCCAGCAGCGGGCCTCGAGAGGGCCAGTACTTC	CASSGPREGQYF
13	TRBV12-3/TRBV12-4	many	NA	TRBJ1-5	TGTGCCAGCAGGACGGACAGACTTGAGCCCCAGCATTTT	CASRTDRLEPQHF
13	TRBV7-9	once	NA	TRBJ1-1	TGTGCCAGCAGCCCCAGATATAGCACTGAAGCTTTCTTT	CASSPRYSTEAFF
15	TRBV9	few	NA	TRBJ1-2	TGTGCCAGCAGCGGGAGGGGCGGGGGTAGCTATGGCTACACCTTC	CASSGRGGGSYGYTF
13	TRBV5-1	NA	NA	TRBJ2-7	TGCGCCAGCAGCTTGGCGAGGGCCTACGAGCAGTACTTC	CASSLARAYEQYF
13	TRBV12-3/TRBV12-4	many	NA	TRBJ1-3	TGTGCCAGCAGTTCCCTGGCTGGGAACACCATATATTTT	CASSSLAGNTIYF
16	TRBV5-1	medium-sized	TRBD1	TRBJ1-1	TGCGCCAGCAGCTCGGGGGACAGGAGCCCGAACACTGAAGCTTTCTTT	CASSSGDRSPNTEAFF
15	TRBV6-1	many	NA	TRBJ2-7	TGTGCCAGCAGTGAAGGCGGAGCCAGCCCCTACGAGCAGTACTTC	CASSEGGASPYEQYF
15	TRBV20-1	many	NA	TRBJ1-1	TGCAGTGCTAGAGTTCAGACACACCCGAACACTGAAGCTTTCTTT	CSARVQTHPNTEAFF
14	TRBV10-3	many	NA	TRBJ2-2	TGTGCCATCAAGGAGGGGCTGGGCACCGGGGAGCTGTTTTTT	CAIKEGLGTGELFF
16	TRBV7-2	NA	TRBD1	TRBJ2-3	TGTGCCAGCAGCTCCGGGACAGGGATTAGCACAGATACGCAGTATTTT	CASSSGTGISTDTQYF
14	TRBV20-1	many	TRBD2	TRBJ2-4	TGCAGTGCTCGAGCGGGGGGACATAAAAACATTCAGTACTTC	CSARAGGHKNIQYF
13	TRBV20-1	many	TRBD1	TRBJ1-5	TGCAGTGCCATTCGGACAGGCTCTCAGCCCCAGCATTTT	CSAIRTGSQPQHF
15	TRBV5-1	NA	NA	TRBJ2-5	TGCGCCAGCAGCTTGGTAGCCGGGACGCAAGAGACCCAGTACTTC	CASSLVAGTQETQYF
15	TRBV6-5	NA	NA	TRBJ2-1	TGTGCCAGCAGTTACGTTAAGAACTCCTACAATGAGCAGTTCTTC	CASSYVKNSYNEQFF
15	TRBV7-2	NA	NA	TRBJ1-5	TGTGCCAGCAGCTTAAGTCTGGGGGGGAATCAGCCCCAGCATTTT	CASSLSLGGNQPQHF
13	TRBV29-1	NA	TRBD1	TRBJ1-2	TGCAGCGTTGAGTCGGACAGGGGGAATGGCTACACCTTC	CSVESDRGNGYTF
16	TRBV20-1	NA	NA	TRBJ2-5	TGCAGCGCGGAAAACCCAGGGCTTGGGCAGAGGGAGACCCAGTACTTC	CSAENPGLGQRETQYF
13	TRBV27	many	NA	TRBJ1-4	TGTGCCAGCAGCCCCGGGACTTGGGGAAAACTGTTTTTT	CASSPGTWGKLFF
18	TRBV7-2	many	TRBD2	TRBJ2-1	TGTGCCAGCAGCTTAGCGGCTAGCGGGGGGCCTTCCTACAATGAGCAGTTCTTC	CASSLAASGGPSYNEQFF
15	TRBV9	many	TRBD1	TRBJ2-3	TGTGCCAGCAGCCTGACAGGGTTACCTCCAGATACGCAGTATTTT	CASSLTGLPPDTQYF
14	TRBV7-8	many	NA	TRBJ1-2	TGTGCCAGCAGCTTAGATCTGGCCACCCAAAGCTACACCTTC	CASSLDLATQSYTF
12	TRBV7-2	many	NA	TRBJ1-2	TGTGCCAGCAGCTTAGACAGGGCTGGCTACACCTTC	CASSLDRAGYTF
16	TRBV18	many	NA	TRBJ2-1	TGTGCCAGCTCACCTTATCTATGGACAGCTCGGGATGAGCAGTTCTTC	CASSPYLWTARDEQFF
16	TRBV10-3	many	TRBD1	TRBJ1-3	TGTGCCATCAGGTCGTCGACAGGGGTAGCTGGAAACACCATATATTTT	CAIRSSTGVAGNTIYF
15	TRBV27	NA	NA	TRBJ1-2	TGTGCCAGCAGGGCCGTGGACACATACAACTATGGCTACACCTTC	CASRAVDTYNYGYTF